This entry lists 5 T cell receptor beta chains sequenced from one sample in a study of blood T cell repertoires in COVID-19. Assay: immunoSEQ multiplex PCR; the TCRdb copy retains only in-frame clones and omits some. The sample has approximately 160,000 clones; around 80% are singletons. The specimen sequenced was peripheral blood. The receptors were gathered from a woman in her forties or fifties in a cohort sampled during active or convalescent COVID-19.

The chain employs TRBV6-5 and TRBJ1-2, with TRBD1 as a possible D gene (6 bases). The CDR3 covers 16 residues. Per germline, CDR1 MNHEY and CDR2 SVGAGI. With 0 bases removed from V and 4 bases from J, the gap between germline ends came to 15 bases. The CDR3 protein is CASSYSTLTGAYGYTF. DNA for the CDR3: TGTGCCAGCAGTTACTCTACATTGACAGGCGCCTATGGCTACACCTTC.

V usage is TRBV19 and J usage is TRBJ1-3, with no clear D. The CDR3 totals 15 residues. Trimming removed 5 bases from V and 2 bases from J, with 13 bases in between. Germline CDR1 is LNHDA and CDR2 is SQIVND (reference sequence). The CDR3 DNA reads as TGTGCCAGTAGTCCTAGAAGTTCGGCTGGAAACACCATATATTTT. It translates to CASSPRSSAGNTIYF.

The chain couples TRBV2 to TRBJ2-7; 13 bases are shared with TRBD2. V gave up 7 bases and J gave up 7 bases; unmatched junction bases: 10. CDR3 length: 15 amino acids. Germline CDR1 reads SNHLY; CDR2 reads FYNNEI. The CDR3 here is CASTRGTSGEGEQYF. The DNA of the CDR3 is TGTGCCAGCACCCGGGGGACTAGCGGGGAGGGGGAGCAGTACTTC.

The V and J genes are TRBV6-2 or TRBV6-3 and TRBJ1-1; possible D gene TRBD1, 5 bases. The germline V and J ends were trimmed by 5 bases and 8 bases, with 9 bases remaining between them. This CDR3 is 11 amino acids long. Germline V gene sequence: CDR1 MNHEY, CDR2 SVGEGT. Written as DNA, the CDR3 is TGTGCCAGCAGTGATGCAGGGGAAGCTTTCTTT. This encodes CASSDAGEAFF.

V is TRBV7-9 and J is TRBJ1-3, with D maybe TRBD1 (6 bases). This CDR3 contains 15 residues. Trimming cost V 5 bases and J 0 bases, with 11 bases left between them. Germline V gives CDR1 SEHNR, CDR2 FQNEAQ (reference sequence). CDR3 amino acids: CASSDTGSSGNTIYF. The CDR3, as DNA: TGTGCCAGCAGCGATACAGGGAGCTCTGGAAACACCATATATTTT.